This T cell receptor (beta chain) came from a study of blood T cell repertoires in COVID-19. Overall study: The origin of the acute and convalescent COVID-19 samples was the United States, Italy and Spain.

The method was immunoSEQ multiplex PCR; TCRdb's version includes in-frame clones alone and lacks a portion of them. The data contain 120,000 or so clones, 88% of them singletons. The CDR3 totals 16 residues. Trimming shortened V by 8 bases and J by 4 bases, and 20 bases separated the two germline ends. CDR1 is KGHSH, CDR2 LQKENI, per germline. The TCR comes from a human donor in a cohort sampled during active COVID-19. V gene TRBV18 combines with J gene TRBJ2-2; maybe TRBD2 (6 bases). The sequenced sample was peripheral blood. CDR3: CASIGSGPAGTGELFF. Written as DNA, the CDR3 is TGTGCCAGCATCGGATCGGGTCCAGCGGGCACCGGGGAGCTGTTTTTT.